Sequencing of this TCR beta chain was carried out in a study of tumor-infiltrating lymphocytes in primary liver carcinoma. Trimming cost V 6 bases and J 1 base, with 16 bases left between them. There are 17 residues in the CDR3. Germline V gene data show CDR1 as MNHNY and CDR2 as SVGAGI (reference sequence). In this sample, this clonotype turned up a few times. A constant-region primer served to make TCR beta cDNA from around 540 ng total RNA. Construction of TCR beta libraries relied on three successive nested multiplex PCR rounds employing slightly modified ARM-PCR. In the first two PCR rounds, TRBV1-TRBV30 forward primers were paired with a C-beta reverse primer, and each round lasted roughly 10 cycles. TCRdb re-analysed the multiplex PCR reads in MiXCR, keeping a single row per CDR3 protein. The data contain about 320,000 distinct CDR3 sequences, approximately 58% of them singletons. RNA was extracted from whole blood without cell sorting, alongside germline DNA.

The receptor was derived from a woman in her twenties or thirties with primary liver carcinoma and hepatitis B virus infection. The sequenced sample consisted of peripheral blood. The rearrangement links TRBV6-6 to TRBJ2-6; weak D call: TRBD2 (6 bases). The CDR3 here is CASRLPPEGSGANVLTF. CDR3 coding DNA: TGTGCCAGCAGGCTTCCTCCGGAGGGGTCTGGGGCCAACGTCCTGACTTTC.